One and the same sample provided the 18 T cell receptor beta chains below, sequenced in a study of blood T cell repertoires in COVID-19. Sequencing used immunoSEQ multiplex PCR; TCRdb keeps in-frame clones, though not all of them. This repertoire shows around 200,000 clones, around 91% found once; its top ten account for roughly 0.6%. Sequencing input: peripheral blood. Receptors were obtained from a man aged 50 or older with acute or convalescent COVID-19.

This chain connects TRBV3-1 (or the pseudogene TRBV3-2) to TRBJ2-7, with 7 bases aligning to TRBD1. Germline loops: CDR1 LGHDT, CDR2 YNNKEL (reference sequence). The CDR3 has 13 residues. V shed 3 bases, J shed 4 bases, and the junction held 3 bases outside the gene matches. For the CDR3, the DNA is TGTGCCAGCAGCCAGGGACAGAGTTACGAGCAGTACGTC. Translated, it gives CASSQGQSYEQYV.

This clone was observed once. The chain recombines TRBV27 with TRBJ2-5, with D unresolved. Germline lookup yields CDR1 MNHEY and CDR2 SMNVEV (reference sequence). This CDR3 region has 14 residues. Trimming stripped 5 bases from V and 2 bases from J, with 12 bases between. The DNA for the CDR3 is TGTGCCAGCAGTCCCAACTTCGCTCAAGAGACCCAGTACTTC. This translates into CASSPNFAQETQYF.

This rearrangement joins TRBV29-1 to TRBJ2-1; no clear D gene. The ends were cut back, 7 bases at V and 3 bases at J, with 7 bases in the middle. This CDR3 comprises 11 residues. The germline CDR1 and CDR2 sequences are SQVTM and ANQGSEA. The DNA for the CDR3 is TGCAGCGGCCTATTCTACAATGAGCAGTTCTTC. Its protein product is CSGLFYNEQFF.

This clone was counted between two and nine times. The chain links TRBV27 to TRBJ2-3; a weak D match, TRBD2 (5 bases). V gave up 6 bases and J gave up 4 bases, with 11 bases separating them. The CDR3 loop spans 13 amino acids. Germline values: CDR1 MNHEY, CDR2 SMNVEV (reference sequence). The CDR3, as DNA: TGTGCCAGCAGGCGGACTGGGTCAGATACGCAGTATTTT. Translating gives CASRRTGSDTQYF.

The chain links TRBV6-1 to TRBJ1-5, with D uncertain. The length of the CDR3 is 16 residues. The V end was cut by 3 bases, the J end by 2 bases, with 14 bases between. Germline CDR1 and CDR2: MNHNS and SASEGT. The CDR3 loop is CASSEKRVEGNQPQHF. The CDR3 DNA reads TGTGCCAGCAGTGAGAAGAGGGTAGAGGGCAATCAGCCCCAGCATTTT.

J is TRBJ2-5 and V is TRBV5-6; maybe TRBD2 (6 bases). The ends were cut back, 0 bases at V and 6 bases at J, with 9 bases in the middle. The CDR3 is 13 residues long. CDR1 SGHDT and CDR2 YYEEEE come from the germline V gene. The CDR3 DNA is TGTGCCAGCAGCTTGGCGGGGGTCAAGACCCAGTACTTC. It codes for CASSLAGVKTQYF. The variable domain in full, with the rest retrieved from reference TRBV5-6 and TRBJ2-5, is DAGVTQSPTHLIKTRGQQVTLRCSPKSGHDTVSWYQQALGQGPQFIFQYYEEEERQRGNFPDRFSGHQFPNYSSELNVNALLLGDSALYLCASSLAGVKTQYFGPGTRLLVL.

This clone was seen a single time. V is TRBV5-1 and J is TRBJ2-3, with TRBD2 matching over 8 bases. This CDR3 has 23 amino acids. Trimming took 3 bases from V and 4 from J; bases not matched to a gene: 31. Germline assignment: CDR1 SGHRS and CDR2 YFSETQ. The CDR3 is CASSSFYRTNLPGGKRLPDTQYF. The CDR3 bases are TGCGCCAGCAGCTCATTTTACCGGACCAACCTGCCGGGAGGGAAGAGGTTGCCAGATACGCAGTATTTT.

The CDR3 sequence is CASSYSPSGGPGTQYF. The CDR3, as DNA: TGTGCCAGCAGTTACTCCCCCTCCGGGGGGCCGGGTACGCAGTATTTT. The chain links TRBV6-2 or TRBV6-3 to TRBJ2-3; maybe TRBD2 (7 bases). Per germline, CDR1 MNHEY and CDR2 SVGEGT. The CDR3 has 16 amino acids. The germline V and J ends were trimmed by 0 bases and 8 bases, with 18 bases remaining between them.

The genes are TRBV20-1 and TRBJ2-7, with D possibly being TRBD1 (5 bases). Looked up from germline, CDR1 is DFQATT and CDR2 is SNEGSKA (reference sequence). Trimming took 6 bases from V and 6 from J, leaving 9 bases between them. There are 10 residues in the CDR3. CDR3: CSAAGFEQYF. In nucleotides, the CDR3 is TGCAGTGCCGCAGGGTTCGAGCAGTACTTC.

The rearrangement uses TRBV7-9 and TRBJ2-7, with D perhaps matching TRBD1 (5 bases). This CDR3 is built from 15 residues. The germline V gene encodes CDR1 SEHNR and CDR2 FQNEAQ (reference sequence). Trimming removed 0 bases at V and 2 bases at J, with 11 bases between. CDR3 in DNA: TGTGCCAGCAGCTTAGCCCCGGACAAAACCTACGAGCAGTACTTC. Protein sequence: CASSLAPDKTYEQYF.

V usage is TRBV14 and J usage is TRBJ2-7; D call uncertain. The V gene lost 0 bases and the J gene lost 4 bases, with 7 bases spanning the gap. Germline assignment: CDR1 SGHDN and CDR2 FVKESK. The CDR3 is 13 amino acids. This CDR3 is CASSQDLGYEQYF. CDR3 nucleotides: TGTGCCAGCAGCCAAGATCTAGGTTACGAGCAGTACTTC.

The J gene is TRBJ1-3, the V gene TRBV10-3; D unresolved. There are 16 residues in the CDR3. V was cut by 2 bases and J by 0 bases, with 11 bases left in between. CDR1 and CDR2 (germline): ENHRY, SYGVKD. The CDR3 sequence is CAISELNPSSGNTIYF. In DNA form, the CDR3 reads TGTGCCATCAGTGAGCTAAATCCGAGCTCTGGAAACACCATATATTTT.

V and J are TRBV7-9 and TRBJ2-7, with D unresolved. Looked up from germline, CDR1 is SEHNR and CDR2 is FQNEAQ (reference sequence). This CDR3 comprises 12 residues. Trimming pared 5 bases from V and 3 bases from J, leaving 8 bases between. DNA of the CDR3: TGTGCCAGCAGCCGCGGCGGCTACGAGCAGTACGTC. Its protein product is CASSRGGYEQYV.

The chain uses TRBV7-2 and TRBJ1-5; 8 nucleotides agree with TRBD1. This CDR3 has 14 residues. V trimming: 4 bases; J trimming: 2 bases; junction bases outside the gene matches: 1. CDR1 is SGHTA, CDR2 FQGNSA, per germline. The CDR3 here is CASSSTGGNQPQHF. CDR3 coding DNA: TGTGCCAGCAGCTCGACAGGGGGCAATCAGCCCCAGCATTTT.

The chain links TRBV4-1 to TRBJ2-3, with TRBD2 matching 8 bases. The CDR3 is 17 amino acids. Looked up from germline, CDR1 is MGHRA and CDR2 is YSYEKL. V lost 5 bases to trimming and J lost 0 bases; unmatched junction nucleotides: 10. The CDR3 DNA reads as TGCGCCAGCAGCTCGTTCACTAGCGGTCCTAGCACAGATACGCAGTATTTT. Its translation is CASSSFTSGPSTDTQYF.

V is TRBV7-8 and J is TRBJ1-1; 9 bases match TRBD1. Germline lookup yields CDR1 SGHVS and CDR2 FQNEAQ. This CDR3 spans 15 amino acids. V was clipped by 5 bases and J by 3 bases; unmatched bases: 7. CDR3 sequence reads: CASSKQGARDTEAFF. CDR3 DNA sequence: TGTGCCAGCAGCAAACAGGGGGCGAGGGACACTGAAGCTTTCTTT.

This chain uses TRBV18 with TRBJ2-5, with TRBD1 as a possible D gene (5 bases). Germline assignment: CDR1 KGHSH and CDR2 LQKENI. V was clipped by 3 bases and J by 5 bases, with 13 bases between them. The CDR3 consists of 14 residues. In DNA, the CDR3 is TGTGCCAGCTCACCTCAGGGAAGGTGGGAGACCCAGTACTTC. Amino acids: CASSPQGRWETQYF.

The genes are TRBV14 and TRBJ2-3, with 7 bases that match TRBD1. With 0 bases clipped from V and 3 bases from J, the junction kept 6 bases outside the gene matches. Germline V gene lookup returns CDR1 SGHDN and CDR2 FVKESK. This CDR3 region has 16 residues. CDR3 sequence: CASSQDPRGRTDTQYF. CDR3 DNA sequence: TGTGCCAGCAGCCAAGATCCGAGGGGGCGGACAGATACGCAGTATTTT.